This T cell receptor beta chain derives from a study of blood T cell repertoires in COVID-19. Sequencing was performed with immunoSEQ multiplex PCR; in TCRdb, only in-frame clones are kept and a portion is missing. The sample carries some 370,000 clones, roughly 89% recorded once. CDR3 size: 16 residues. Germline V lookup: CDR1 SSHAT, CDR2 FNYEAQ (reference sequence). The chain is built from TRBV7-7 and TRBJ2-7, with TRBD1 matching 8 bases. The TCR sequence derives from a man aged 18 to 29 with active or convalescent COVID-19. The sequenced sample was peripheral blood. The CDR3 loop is CASKTTGEIDLYEQYF. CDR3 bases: TGTGCTAGTAAAACGACAGGGGAGATTGATCTCTACGAGCAGTACTTC.